The rows below give T cell receptor beta chains drawn from one sample of a study of human T cells and chemical hapten exposure. TCRdb itself ran the RACE reads through MiXCR, one entry per CDR3 protein. The table shows 75,000 to 90,000 distinct CDR3 sequences, with 10% to 13% occurring only once. This sample comprised whole blood, obtained in connection with sensitization to the hapten diphenylcyclopropenone (DPC). Receptor source: a woman between 45 and 60 years old with alopecia areata. Some clones in this sample may be carry-over from other donors' samples. CDR3s include the opening cysteine and the closing phenylalanine or tryptophan. The D gene is left open where the match is weak. Only some rows state a clone size, as once, few, many or a class for expanded clones.

abundance	v_gene	j_gene	d_gene	CDR3nt	CDR3aa
NA	TRBV7-9	TRBJ2-2	TRBD1	TGTGCCAGCAGCGCCAGGGGGTCGACAGAGAACACCGGGGAGCTGTTTTTT	CASSARGSTENTGELFF
NA	TRBV7-2	TRBJ2-2	NA	TGTGCCAGCGGCCCCGAAGGGGGAGCCCCCGGGGAGCTGTTTTTT	CASGPEGGAPGELFF
many	TRBV5-1	TRBJ2-3	NA	TGCGCCAGCAGCTCGTATGGCACAGATACGCAGTATTTT	CASSSYGTDTQYF
NA	TRBV11-2	TRBJ2-2	NA	TGTGCCAGCAGCTTAGAGTTGGCCGGGGAGCTGTTTTTT	CASSLELAGELFF
many	TRBV7-9	TRBJ2-2	NA	TGTGCCAGCAGCTTAACGGGAGCGGCCACCGGGGAGCTGTTTTTT	CASSLTGAATGELFF
many	TRBV9	TRBJ1-5	NA	TGTGCCAGCAGCGTCTCTTATAATCAGCCCCAGCATTTT	CASSVSYNQPQHF
few	TRBV12-3/TRBV12-4	TRBJ2-7	NA	TGTGCCAGCAGTTTAGGCGGCGGGATCTACGAGCAGTACTTC	CASSLGGGIYEQYF
NA	TRBV28	TRBJ1-4	TRBD1	TGTGCCAGCAGTTTATTTGGGACAGGGGGAGAAAAACTGTTTTTT	CASSLFGTGGEKLFF
many	TRBV19	TRBJ2-3	NA	TGTGCCAGTAGTACCAGGACTGGATACACAGATACGCAGTATTTT	CASSTRTGYTDTQYF
NA	TRBV6-5	TRBJ1-5	NA	TGTGCCAGCAGCCGACAGCCTAACTATCAGCCCCAGCATTTT	CASSRQPNYQPQHF
many	TRBV7-2	TRBJ2-2	NA	TGTGCCAGCAGCTTAAGGGGGACGGTAAACACCGGGGAGCTGTTTTTT	CASSLRGTVNTGELFF
NA	TRBV6-4	TRBJ2-1	NA	TGTACCAGCAGTGACTCGAGTGGGTCCGCTCACGAGCAGTTCTTC	CTSSDSSGSAHEQFF
many	TRBV11-2	TRBJ2-3	NA	TGTGCCAGCAGCTTAGATGTTTTCTTGGATACGCAGTATTTT	CASSLDVFLDTQYF
many	TRBV20-1	TRBJ2-7	NA	TGCAGTGCCCGGACTGTGACCTACGAGCAGTACTTC	CSARTVTYEQYF
few	TRBV29-1	TRBJ2-3	NA	TGCAGCGTTGTTTCGAGACACACAGATACGCAGTATTTT	CSVVSRHTDTQYF
few	TRBV28	TRBJ2-3	TRBD2	TGTGCCAGCAGTCCCCGAGGTAGCGGGAGAGGGGCAGATACGCAGTATTTT	CASSPRGSGRGADTQYF
NA	TRBV20-1	TRBJ2-3	NA	TGCAGTGCTAGAGGGGCAGGAAGCCCGACGGATACGCAGTATTTT	CSARGAGSPTDTQYF
NA	TRBV4-3	TRBJ2-7	NA	TGCGCCAGCAGCCAGGAAACAGTAGGATACGAGCAGTACTTC	CASSQETVGYEQYF
few	TRBV27	TRBJ2-3	TRBD2	TGTGCCAGCAATCGGGAGGGGGCAGATACGCAGTATTTT	CASNREGADTQYF
many	TRBV11-2	TRBJ2-7	TRBD2	TGTGCCAGCAGCTTAGGACTAGCGGGAACCCTCGAGCAGTACTTC	CASSLGLAGTLEQYF
many	TRBV28	TRBJ2-5	NA	TGTGCCAGCAGTTTATACAGGCGCCAAGAGACCCAGTACTTC	CASSLYRRQETQYF
NA	TRBV9	TRBJ2-2	NA	TGTGCCAGCACCGAGACCCGGGAGCTGTTTTTT	CASTETRELFF
many	TRBV18	TRBJ1-5	TRBD1	TGTGCCAGCTCACCATCGGGACAGGGCAATCAGCCCCAGCATTTT	CASSPSGQGNQPQHF
few	TRBV5-1	TRBJ2-7	NA	TGCGCCAGCAGCTTGAGGGGGGCAGGATGGACCTACGAGCAGTACTTC	CASSLRGAGWTYEQYF
many	TRBV5-8	TRBJ1-5	NA	TGTGCCAGCAGCTTGAAGACGGCAGCAGCGCCCCAGCATTTT	CASSLKTAAAPQHF
few	TRBV28	TRBJ2-7	NA	TGTGCCAGCACCGTAGGGGCGTACGAGCAGTACTTC	CASTVGAYEQYF
many	TRBV9	TRBJ2-7	NA	TGTGCCAGCAGCGTATGGGCGGATGGGGGCTACGAGCAGTACTTC	CASSVWADGGYEQYF
NA	TRBV20-1	TRBJ2-3	TRBD2	TGCAGTGCTACTGGGACTAGCGGGAGAGTAACAGATACGCAGTATTTT	CSATGTSGRVTDTQYF
few	TRBV7-9	TRBJ2-6	TRBD2	TGTGCCAGCAGCTCCCCCGGGACTAGCGGGAGTCTGCAGACCAACGTCCTGACTTTC	CASSSPGTSGSLQTNVLTF
NA	TRBV29-1	TRBJ2-1	TRBD1	TGCAGCGTTCGGACAGGCTCGTCCTACAATGAGCAGTTCTTC	CSVRTGSSYNEQFF
NA	TRBV7-9	TRBJ2-1	NA	TGTGCCAGCACGTCCCAGCCAAACAATGAGCAGTTCTTC	CASTSQPNNEQFF
NA	TRBV28	TRBJ2-1	TRBD2	TGTGCCAGCAGTTTTGGAGCGGGATACAATGAGCAGTTCTTC	CASSFGAGYNEQFF
many	TRBV20-1	TRBJ2-2	TRBD2	TGCAGTCCACACCGACTAGCGGACCGCAACACCGGGGAGCTGTTTTTT	CSPHRLADRNTGELFF
NA	TRBV7-2	TRBJ2-7	NA	TGTGCCAGCAGCGCGTTAGGGTCCTACGAGCAGTACTTC	CASSALGSYEQYF
many	TRBV2	TRBJ2-3	TRBD2	TGTGCCAGCAGTCCTAGCGGGAGCAGCACAGATACGCAGTATTTT	CASSPSGSSTDTQYF
many	TRBV7-9	TRBJ2-5	NA	TGTGCCAGCAGCTTAGCGTTCGGGGGAGAAGAGACCCAGTACTTC	CASSLAFGGEETQYF
many	TRBV19	TRBJ1-5	NA	TGTGCCAGTACGAGGGCTTCGGGCAATCAGCCCCAGCATTTT	CASTRASGNQPQHF
many	TRBV20-1	TRBJ2-7	NA	TGCAGTGCTAGCCGGCGGCTAGGCACCTACGAGCAGTACTTC	CSASRRLGTYEQYF
NA	TRBV5-1	TRBJ2-1	NA	TGCGCCAGCAGCTCTCGACAGCCCGGCGGCTCCTACAATGAGCAGTTCTTC	CASSSRQPGGSYNEQFF
few	TRBV29-1	TRBJ2-1	NA	TGCAGCGTGGCCACTAGCATCAGTGAGCAGTTCTTC	CSVATSISEQFF
few	TRBV28	TRBJ1-2	NA	TGTGCCAGCAGAAAAAGGTGGGGCTATGGCTACACCTTC	CASRKRWGYGYTF
many	TRBV7-2	TRBJ2-7	TRBD1	TGTGCCAGCAGCTTATCCCAGGGGGCGCCGTACGAGCAGTACTTC	CASSLSQGAPYEQYF
many	TRBV2	TRBJ2-5	NA	TGTGCCAGCAGCTATCAGGGGCAAGAGACCCAGTACTTC	CASSYQGQETQYF
many	TRBV7-3	TRBJ2-6	NA	TGTGCCAGCAGCTTAGAGGGTTCTGGGGCCAACGTCCTGACTTTC	CASSLEGSGANVLTF